A single sample gave rise to the 25 T cell receptor beta chains below, sequenced in a study of blood T cell repertoires in COVID-19. Sequenced by immunoSEQ multiplex PCR; TCRdb stores in-frame clones only, minus some. The top ten clones hold approximately 4.7% of a sample with some 200,000 clones, about 80% of them seen once. The specimen sequenced was PBMCs or T cells enriched from blood (not recorded which). The receptors were gathered from a woman aged 60-75 years with acute COVID-19.

This clone has just a few counts. The chain uses TRBV5-5 and TRBJ2-1; tentative D call: TRBD2 (5 bases). V lost 0 bases, J lost 2 bases, and 18 bases lay in between. The germline gives CDR1 SGHKS, CDR2 YYEKEE (reference sequence). The CDR3 loop spans 18 amino acids. This CDR3 reads CASSLGRWFPGTYNEQFF. The CDR3 DNA is TGTGCCAGCAGCTTGGGGAGATGGTTTCCGGGGACCTACAATGAGCAGTTCTTC. The entire variable domain, with the rest obtained from reference TRBV5-5 and TRBJ2-1, is as follows: DAGVTQSPTHLIKTRGQQVTLRCSPISGHKSVSWYQQVLGQGPQFIFQYYEKEERGRGNFPDRFSARQFPNYSSELNVNALLLGDSALYLCASSLGRWFPGTYNEQFFGPGTRLTVL.

V is TRBV21-1 and J is TRBJ1-2; the listed D gene, TRBD1, was not tested against the DNA. TRBV21-1 counts as a pseudogene. The CDR3 runs 16 residues. The CDR3 is CASSKGWRTTNYGYTF. CDR3 bases: TGTGCCAGCAGCAAAGGATGGCGGACAACTAACTATGGCTACACCTTC.

This sequence joins TRBV5-1 and TRBJ2-3; D may be TRBD1 (6 bases). Trimming removed 0 bases from V and 14 bases from J, with 10 bases in between. Germline loops: CDR1 SGHRS, CDR2 YFSETQ. This CDR3 region has 11 residues. The CDR3, as DNA: TGCGCCAGCAGCTTGGGGGGGCTAGCGTATTTT. Translation: CASSLGGLAYF.

The V gene is TRBV7-6, the J gene TRBJ1-2, with 8 nucleotides matching TRBD1. The CDR3 extends over 15 amino acids. CDR1 SGHVS and CDR2 FNYEAQ come from the germline V gene. With V trimmed by 1 base and J by 5 bases, 6 bases remained unmatched. The CDR3 here is CASSLGIDRGYGYTF. The CDR3 DNA reads as TGTGCCAGCAGCTTAGGCATCGACAGGGGTTATGGCTACACCTTC.

This clone was recorded a few times. J is TRBJ1-3 and V is TRBV11-2; TRBD1 might be the D (6 bases). The CDR3 has 16 residues. V was clipped by 0 bases and J by 0 bases, with 9 bases between them. Germline assignment: CDR1 SGHAT and CDR2 FQNNGV. CDR3 sequence (DNA): TGTGCCAGCAGCTTAGAGGGACACGTCTCTGGAAACACCATATATTTT. Encoded protein: CASSLEGHVSGNTIYF.

This clone was observed once. The V gene is TRBV10-1, the J gene TRBJ2-1; no firm D call. Deletions cut 8 bases from V and 0 bases from J, with 8 bases between. Germline V CDR1 and CDR2: WNHNN, SYGVQD (reference sequence). This CDR3 spans 13 amino acids. The CDR3 DNA follows: TGCGCCAGCGGCCGTGGCTCCTACAATGAGCAGTTCTTC. This gives the protein CASGRGSYNEQFF.

This clone was recorded a few times. This chain joins TRBV4-1 and TRBJ2-1, with 9 bases that match TRBD2. Germline CDR1 MGHRA, CDR2 YSYEKL. The CDR3 spans 16 residues. The ends lost 4 bases at V and 1 base at J; junction bases unmatched: 5. CDR3: CASSRTSALSYNEQFF. DNA of the CDR3: TGCGCCAGCAGCCGGACTAGCGCCCTTTCCTACAATGAGCAGTTCTTC.

This chain connects TRBV5-5 to TRBJ2-5, with D perhaps TRBD1 (8 bases). Germline V lookup: CDR1 SGHKS, CDR2 YYEKEE (reference sequence). This CDR3 has 14 residues. Trimming pared 2 bases from V and 3 bases from J, leaving 11 bases between. CDR3 sequence reads: CASSFTGGEETQYF. For the CDR3, the DNA is TGTGCCAGCAGCTTTACAGGGGGGGAAGAGACCCAGTACTTC.

The genes are TRBV3-1 (or the pseudogene TRBV3-2) and TRBJ1-2; D not resolved. The germline gives CDR1 LGHDT, CDR2 YNNKEL (reference sequence). V dropped 0 bases and J dropped 4 bases, with 6 bases sitting between them. The length of the CDR3 is 13 residues. CDR3 in amino acids: CASSQEGFYGYTF. CDR3 coding DNA: TGTGCCAGCAGCCAAGAGGGCTTCTATGGCTACACCTTC.

The chain has TRBV19 and TRBJ2-2, with D perhaps matching TRBD2 (7 bases). V lost 3 bases and J lost 4, with 24 bases in between. Germline CDR1 LNHDA, CDR2 SQIVND (reference sequence). The CDR3 runs 19 residues. DNA for the CDR3: TGTGCCAGTAGTATGGGGGGCCTGGGAGGGGGGGCCCCCACCGGGGAGCTGTTTTTT. Its protein is CASSMGGLGGGAPTGELFF.

The rearrangement links TRBV18 to TRBJ2-1; TRBD1 matches 12 bases. V was pared by 2 bases and J by 6 bases, with 5 bases of the junction left unmatched. The CDR3 has 16 amino acids. Germline V gives CDR1 KGHSH, CDR2 LQKENI. The DNA of the CDR3 is TGTGCCAGCTCACCATCGCCGGGACAGGGGGCCAATGAGCAGTTCTTC. This translates into CASSPSPGQGANEQFF.

The chain links TRBV9 to TRBJ1-2; D gene uncertain. The CDR3 is 15 residues long. Trimming shortened V by 4 bases and J by 0 bases, and 13 bases separated the two germline ends. Germline CDR1 is SGDLS and CDR2 is YYNGEE. The CDR3 DNA is TGTGCCAGCAGCTCCACAGTTTCCTCTAACTATGGCTACACCTTC. Amino acids: CASSSTVSSNYGYTF.

The chain employs TRBV30 and TRBJ2-3, with 7 bases lining up with TRBD2. This CDR3 is 14 amino acids long. The germline V gene encodes CDR1 GTSNPN and CDR2 SVGIG (reference sequence). The V segment lost 5 bases and the J segment 2 bases; nucleotides outside the gene matches: 7. The CDR3 bases are TGTGCCTGGGGGACTACCCTATTCACAGATACGCAGTATTTT. Translating gives CAWGTTLFTDTQYF.

V and J are TRBV5-8 and TRBJ1-2, with 7 bases lining up with TRBD1. CDR1 and CDR2 from the germline V gene are SGHTS and YDEGEE. The CDR3 sequence is 14 residues long. V shed 1 base and J 7 bases; nucleotides not matched to a gene: 7. The CDR3 nucleotides read TGTGCCAGCAGCTTGAGGCCAGGGGGAACTGGCTACACCTTC. This sequence encodes CASSLRPGGTGYTF. Full variable domain (missing parts from reference TRBV5-8 and TRBJ1-2): EAGVTQSPTHLIKTRGQQATLRCSPISGHTSVYWYQQALGLGLQFLLWYDEGEERNRGNFPPRFSGRQFPNYSSELNVNALELEDSALYLCASSLRPGGTGYTFGSGTRLTVV.

The chain couples TRBV15 to TRBJ2-1; TRBD1 matches 10 bases. Germline-derived CDR1 and CDR2 are LNHNV and YYDKDF (reference sequence). This CDR3 contains 15 residues. V shed 5 bases and J 8 bases; nucleotides not matched to a gene: 9. The CDR3 DNA reads TGTGCCACCAGCTCCCGGGACAGGGGCATCTATGAGCAGTTCTTC. Translating it yields CATSSRDRGIYEQFF.

The chain employs TRBV12-3 or TRBV12-4 and TRBJ2-1, with TRBD2 matching over 8 bases. This CDR3 contains 12 residues. The V gene end was trimmed by 8 bases and the J gene end by 6 bases; junction bases not matched to a gene: 3. This CDR3 is CASPGGGNEQFF. In nucleotides, the CDR3 is TGTGCCAGCCCCGGGGGGGGCAATGAGCAGTTCTTC.

The chain employs TRBV11-2 and TRBJ2-1, with D maybe TRBD2 (6 bases). Per germline, CDR1 SGHAT and CDR2 FQNNGV. Trimming took off 3 bases at V and 5 bases at J, with 14 bases between the two ends. The CDR3 extends over 15 amino acids. The CDR3 nucleotides are TGTGCCAGCAGCTTTCCCTCCGCGGGGAACAATGAGCAGTTCTTC. Its translation is CASSFPSAGNNEQFF.

This clone was found once. The V call is TRBV10-1, the J call TRBJ1-6; D remains ambiguous. The CDR3 loop spans 12 amino acids. The germline CDR1 and CDR2 sequences are WNHNN and SYGVQD (reference sequence). Deletions cut 5 bases from V and 7 bases from J, with 6 bases between. The CDR3 loop reads CASSPSNSPLHF. Here the CDR3 DNA reads TGCGCCAGCAGTCCTTCCAATTCACCCCTCCACTTT.

The J gene is TRBJ2-1, the V gene TRBV19; 12 bases fit TRBD2. The CDR3 has 16 residues. The ends lost 4 bases at V and 6 bases at J; junction bases unmatched: 7. Germline CDR1 is LNHDA and CDR2 is SQIVND (reference sequence). CDR3 in DNA: TGTGCCAGTAGTACCCCGGGACTAGCGGGCCTCAATGAGCAGTTCTTC. Translated: CASSTPGLAGLNEQFF.

This clone has just one count. The chain couples TRBV6-6 to TRBJ2-5, with D uncertain. This CDR3 is built from 12 residues. The germline V gene encodes CDR1 MNHNY and CDR2 SVGAGI (reference sequence). V was cut by 7 bases and J by 5 bases, with 11 bases left in between. CDR3 nucleotides: TGTGCCAGCACCGCAGTATTGGAGACCCAGTACTTC. Protein: CASTAVLETQYF.

The V and J genes are TRBV10-1 and TRBJ2-4; maybe TRBD1 (5 bases). The germline V gene has CDR1 WNHNN and CDR2 SYGVQD (reference sequence). Trimming removed 11 bases at V and 0 bases at J, with 14 bases between. The CDR3 loop spans 14 amino acids. This CDR3 is CACRLGVAKNIQYF. In DNA form, the CDR3 reads TGCGCCTGCCGATTAGGGGTAGCCAAAAACATTCAGTACTTC.

A remark on this clone: The sample holds other DNA sequences that translate to the same CDR3. The CDR3 protein is CASSLGQNTEAFF. The CDR3 DNA follows: TGTGCCAGCAGCCTGGGGCAGAACACTGAAGCTTTCTTT. The gene calls are TRBV27 and TRBJ1-1; a possible D gene is TRBD1 (5 bases). V was clipped by 6 bases and J by 1 base, with 9 bases between them. CDR3 length: 13 amino acids. CDR1 MNHEY and CDR2 SMNVEV come from the germline V gene (reference sequence).

This rearrangement joins TRBV7-8 to TRBJ1-1, with 12 bases aligning to TRBD1. CDR1 SGHVS and CDR2 FQNEAQ come from the germline V gene. The CDR3 covers 20 residues. V gave up 2 bases and J gave up 4 bases; unmatched junction bases: 17. The CDR3 protein is CASSLLGPGGTGGWGTEAFF. The CDR3 nucleotides read TGTGCCAGCAGCTTACTCGGCCCGGGTGGGACAGGGGGCTGGGGCACTGAAGCTTTCTTT.

Details on this clone: The junction departs from the called germline gene at one end, perhaps through a read error. This chain connects TRBV11-2 to TRBJ1-3; possible D gene TRBD1, 5 bases. The CDR3 spans 15 residues. Germline CDR1 and CDR2: SGHAT and FQNNGV. CDR3 amino acids: CASSLGQFSGNTIYF. The DNA of the CDR3 is TGTGCTAGCAGCTTGGGGCAGTTCTCTGGAAACACCATATATTTT.

This chain joins TRBV4-3 and TRBJ2-2; tentative D call: TRBD2 (5 bases). V lost 1 base and J lost 6, with 6 bases in between. CDR1 and CDR2 (germline): LGHNA, YSLEER. The CDR3 has 13 amino acids. The CDR3 DNA follows: TGCGCCAGCAGCCAAGGGACTGCCGGGGAGCTGTTTTTT. This gives the protein CASSQGTAGELFF.